The 21 T cell receptor beta chains in this list originate from one sample, sequenced in a study of identifying expanded T cells in peripheral blood. Produced via immunoSEQ multiplex PCR; TCRdb's table is partial and in-frame only. Of 100,000 to 150,000 clones in the sample, roughly 80% are singletons; the top ten hold roughly 3.3%. The sample was blood. Receptors originate from a person aged 18-69 years in good health.

This chain joins TRBV6-6 and TRBJ1-4; D ambiguous. Deletions cut 5 bases from V and 8 bases from J, with 9 bases between. The CDR3 sequence is 12 residues long. In germline, CDR1 is MNHNY, CDR2 SVGAGI (reference sequence). DNA of the CDR3: TGTGCCAGCAGTCAAGTGAGAGAAAAACTGTTTTTT. Translation: CASSQVREKLFF.

The gene calls are TRBV18 and TRBJ1-2, with TRBD1 as a possible D gene (6 bases). CDR1 KGHSH and CDR2 LQKENI come from the germline V gene. This CDR3 has 14 residues. V lost 5 bases and J lost 4, with 14 bases in between. The CDR3 DNA sequence: TGTGCCAGCTCAGACGACAGGTACCCCTATGGCTACACCTTC. Protein: CASSDDRYPYGYTF.

The chain is built from TRBV6-5 and TRBJ1-2; TRBD1 is a possible D gene (5 bases). With 7 bases removed from V and 6 bases from J, the gap between germline ends came to 15 bases. The germline V gene encodes CDR1 MNHEY and CDR2 SVGAGI. The CDR3 has 13 residues. DNA for the CDR3: TGTGCCAGCACCAAGTCGGGGACTAATGGCTACACCTTC. Translating gives CASTKSGTNGYTF.

CDR3 sequence (DNA): TGTGCCAGCAGTGAAGAACTGGGAGCTTTCTTT. Translating it yields CASSEELGAFF. The V and J genes are TRBV2 and TRBJ1-1; D is undetermined. The CDR3 has 11 amino acids. V was trimmed by 1 base and J by 10 bases, leaving 7 bases between them. Germline V gene sequence: CDR1 SNHLY, CDR2 FYNNEI.

J is TRBJ1-2 and V is TRBV2; TRBD1 matches 10 bases. Germline CDR1 and CDR2: SNHLY and FYNNEI. CDR3 length: 18 residues. Trimming removed 6 bases from V and 5 bases from J; junction bases left unmatched: 18. CDR3 amino acids: CASRTIGQGVKDRYGYTF. The CDR3 DNA sequence: TGTGCCAGCAGGACGATAGGACAGGGGGTTAAGGACCGTTATGGCTACACCTTC.

The chain uses TRBV5-1 and TRBJ2-3; no clear D. The germline V gene encodes CDR1 SGHRS and CDR2 YFSETQ. With 5 bases removed from V and 3 bases from J, the gap between germline ends came to 4 bases. This CDR3 region has 11 residues. CDR3 coding DNA: TGCGCCAGCAGAGCAACAGATACGCAGTATTTT. Protein sequence: CASRATDTQYF.

The rearrangement uses TRBV2 and TRBJ2-5, with a tentative D call TRBD2 (6 bases). The CDR3 covers 13 residues. V lost 3 bases and J lost 2, with 7 bases in between. Germline lookup yields CDR1 SNHLY and CDR2 FYNNEI. The CDR3 DNA sequence: TGTGCCAGCAGTGATAGCGGACAAGAGACCCAGTACTTC. It translates to CASSDSGQETQYF.

J is TRBJ2-2 and V is TRBV18; tentatively, D is TRBD1 (6 bases). V was trimmed by 3 bases and J by 0 bases, leaving 14 bases between them. The CDR3 contains 17 residues. Germline lookup yields CDR1 KGHSH and CDR2 LQKENI. In DNA form, the CDR3 reads TGTGCCAGCTCACCGATCGGACAGATCTCGAACACCGGGGAGCTGTTTTTT. Its protein product is CASSPIGQISNTGELFF.

This chain uses TRBV7-6 with TRBJ1-2; 8 bases are a match to TRBD1. Trimming took 5 bases from V and 8 from J; bases not matched to a gene: 13. CDR3 length equals 15 residues. Per the germline V gene, CDR1 is SGHVS and CDR2 is FNYEAQ. CDR3 loop: CASSATSGQGGGYTF. In DNA form, the CDR3 reads TGTGCCAGCAGCGCGACTTCCGGACAGGGTGGCGGCTACACCTTC. The whole variable domain, remainder taken from reference TRBV7-6 and TRBJ1-2, is GAGVSQSPRYKVTKRGQDVALRCDPISGHVSLYWYRQALGQGPEFLTYFNYEAQQDKSGLPNDRFSAERPEGSISTLTIQRTEQRDSAMYRCASSATSGQGGGYTFGSGTRLTVV.

The rearrangement links TRBV6-1 to TRBJ1-2; D uncertain. In germline, CDR1 is MNHNS, CDR2 SASEGT. This CDR3 spans 16 amino acids. V shed 0 bases and J shed 1 base, with 12 bases lying between them. DNA for the CDR3: TGTGCCAGCAGTGAAGCCTCGGGCAGCTATAACTATGGCTACACCTTC. This codes for CASSEASGSYNYGYTF.

The V call is TRBV5-4, the J call TRBJ1-2, with TRBD1 as a possible D gene (5 bases). This CDR3 has 14 residues. V was trimmed by 3 bases and J by 8 bases, leaving 17 bases between them. Per the germline V gene, CDR1 is SGHNT and CDR2 is YYREEE (reference sequence). The CDR3 loop reads CASSSGFWGRGYTF. The CDR3 nucleotides are TGTGCCAGCAGCTCAGGGTTTTGGGGTAGAGGCTACACCTTC.

The chain carries TRBV9 and TRBJ1-2; D perhaps matches TRBD1 (6 bases). V dropped 5 bases and J dropped 7 bases, with 21 bases sitting between them. Germline assignment: CDR1 SGDLS and CDR2 YYNGEE. The CDR3 spans 15 residues. CDR3 sequence reads: CASSENRGARRGYTF. The CDR3 nucleotides are TGTGCCAGCAGTGAGAATCGGGGGGCGCGGCGTGGCTACACCTTC.

The chain's CDR3 is CASSRLVPYEQYF. CDR3 sequence (DNA): TGTGCCAGCAGTAGACTAGTCCCCTACGAGCAGTACTTC. The chain combines TRBV27 with TRBJ2-7, with D possibly matching TRBD2 (6 bases). The germline V gene has CDR1 MNHEY and CDR2 SMNVEV (reference sequence). This CDR3 comprises 13 residues. V lost 5 bases to trimming and J lost 2 bases, with 10 bases between them.

This clone was counted once. Given the absence of the conserved phenylalanine or tryptophan at the CDR3 end, a read error is likely. It is unclear where the CDR3 begins or ends on the DNA, so no DNA is shown, and the CDR3 is as TCRdb lists it. V gene TRBV7-2 combines with J gene TRBJ1-1. CDR1 is SGHTA, CDR2 FQGNSA, per germline. The CDR3 has 12 amino acids, counting both end residues. The chain's CDR3 is CASSLSAAGPRV.

The chain employs TRBV11-2 and TRBJ1-4; 7 bases map to TRBD1. Germline CDR1 SGHAT, CDR2 FQNNGV. The V gene end was trimmed by 1 base and the J gene end by 4 bases; junction bases not matched to a gene: 12. CDR3 size: 18 residues. CDR3: CASSLGVGTATYNEKLFF. For the CDR3, the DNA is TGTGCCAGCAGCTTAGGAGTTGGGACAGCGACCTATAATGAAAAACTGTTTTTT. Supplemented by reference TRBV11-2 and TRBJ1-4, the full variable domain reads EAGVAQSPRYKIIEKRQSVAFWCNPISGHATLYWYQQILGQGPKLLIQFQNNGVVDDSQLPKDRFSAERLKGVDSTLKIQPAKLEDSAVYLCASSLGVGTATYNEKLFFGSGTQLSVL.

The V and J genes are TRBV4-3 and TRBJ1-2; no definite D call. CDR1 and CDR2 (germline): LGHNA, YSLEER. Deletions cut 0 bases from V and 0 bases from J, with 8 bases between. CDR3 length: 15 residues. Here the CDR3 reads CASSQDGWANYGYTF. CDR3 bases: TGCGCCAGCAGCCAAGATGGGTGGGCTAACTATGGCTACACCTTC.

The chain couples TRBV7-8 to TRBJ1-6; TRBD1 is a possible D gene (6 bases). CDR1 and CDR2 (germline): SGHVS, FQNEAQ. The CDR3 spans 18 residues. The germline V and J ends were trimmed by 5 bases and 8 bases, with 25 bases remaining between them. DNA for the CDR3: TGTGCCAGCAGCCCCCGGGGCAGGGGAAGGACTTTGGATTCACCCCTCCACTTT. Protein sequence: CASSPRGRGRTLDSPLHF. The variable domain in full, completed from reference TRBV7-8 and TRBJ1-6, reads GAGVSQSPRYKVAKRGQDVALRCDPISGHVSLFWYQQALGQGPEFLTYFQNEAQLDKSGLPSDRFFAERPEGSVSTLKIQRTQQEDSAVYLCASSPRGRGRTLDSPLHFGNGTRLTVT.

This clone was found once. This rearrangement joins TRBV5-4 to TRBJ1-1; D gene uncertain. The germline V gene encodes CDR1 SGHNT and CDR2 YYREEE (reference sequence). This CDR3 has 11 residues. The germline V and J ends were trimmed by 4 bases and 8 bases, with 9 bases remaining between them. This CDR3 is CASSGEGEAFF. Written as DNA, the CDR3 is TGTGCCAGCAGCGGAGAAGGCGAAGCTTTCTTT.

The chain recombines TRBV5-8 with TRBJ2-2; 7 nucleotides agree with TRBD2. CDR1 is SGHTS, CDR2 YDEGEE, per germline. This CDR3 region has 18 residues. V lost 1 base, J lost 7 bases, and 16 bases stayed unmatched. DNA of the CDR3: TGTGCCAGCAGCTTGTCCGCGGGGCGGGAGTTTTCTGGCGGGGAGCTGTTTTTT. Translated: CASSLSAGREFSGGELFF.

The chain combines TRBV6-5 with TRBJ1-1; no firm D call. V was shortened by 0 bases and J by 6 bases, with 11 bases between the two germline ends. The CDR3 runs 14 residues. Germline assignment: CDR1 MNHEY and CDR2 SVGAGI. For the CDR3, the DNA is TGTGCCAGCAGTTACTCGAGTCGGGAAGCTGAAGCTTTCTTT. This translates into CASSYSSREAEAFF.

The chain combines TRBV7-9 with TRBJ2-3, with D perhaps TRBD1 or TRBD2 (7 bases each). Germline values: CDR1 SEHNR, CDR2 FQNEAQ (reference sequence). This CDR3 is built from 14 residues. The V end lost 4 bases, the J end lost 6 bases, and 14 bases lay between the germline ends. The CDR3 DNA is TGTGCCAGCAGCTCCGACAGGGAGGGGGATACGCAGTATTTT. It yields the protein CASSSDREGDTQYF. Combining the CDR3 with reference TRBV7-9 and TRBJ2-3 gives the whole variable domain DTGVSQNPRHKITKRGQNVTFRCDPISEHNRLYWYRQTLGQGPEFLTYFQNEAQLEKSRLLSDRFSAERPKGSFSTLEIQRTEQGDSAMYLCASSSDREGDTQYFGPGTRLTVL.